The 29 T cell receptor beta chains below all came from one sample that was sequenced in a study of cytomegalovirus exposure and HLA in healthy donors. The assay was immunoSEQ multiplex PCR, and TCRdb's table has in-frame clones only and misses some. The data hold 100,000 to 150,000 clones, with 85% observed a single time. Sequencing was performed on PBMCs. These receptors were taken from a woman aged 25 to 39 in good health and CMV-seronegative.

The chain is built from TRBV14 and TRBJ2-5; D unresolved. CDR1 and CDR2 from the germline V gene are SGHDN and FVKESK. The ends were cut back, 0 bases at V and 1 base at J, with 12 bases in the middle. The CDR3 consists of 16 residues. This chain's CDR3 is CASSQDFVPGQETQYF. CDR3 DNA sequence: TGTGCCAGCAGCCAAGATTTCGTGCCAGGCCAAGAGACCCAGTACTTC.

This clone was detected a few times. The genes are TRBV5-6 and TRBJ1-2; 9 bases are shared with TRBD1. Germline-derived CDR1 and CDR2 are SGHDT and YYEEEE. V lost 3 bases, J lost 4 bases, and 10 bases stayed unmatched. The CDR3 is 16 amino acids. The DNA for the CDR3 is TGTGCCAGCAGCTCCCCCCGGACAGGGGTTGCCTATGGCTACACCTTC. As protein: CASSSPRTGVAYGYTF.

The V and J genes are TRBV7-2 and TRBJ2-3; TRBD2 matches at 9 bases. Trimming cost V 2 bases and J 4 bases; bases outside gene matches: 7. Germline assignment: CDR1 SGHTA and CDR2 FQGNSA. This CDR3 is built from 16 residues. The CDR3 here is CASSLLAGGPADTQYF. The CDR3 DNA follows: TGTGCCAGCAGCTTACTCGCGGGGGGGCCCGCAGATACGCAGTATTTT. Supplemented by reference TRBV7-2 and TRBJ2-3, the full variable domain reads GAGVSQSPSNKVTEKGKDVELRCDPISGHTALYWYRQSLGQGLEFLIYFQGNSAPDKSGLPSDRFSAERTGGSVSTLTIQRTQQEDSAVYLCASSLLAGGPADTQYFGPGTRLTVL.

V and J are TRBV10-1 and TRBJ2-3; 7 bases line up with TRBD2. Germline loops: CDR1 WNHNN, CDR2 SYGVQD (reference sequence). Unmatched junction bases numbered 9, after V lost 8 bases and J lost 1 base. The CDR3 sequence is 15 residues long. This CDR3 reads CASSLGGNCTDTQYF. The CDR3, as DNA: TGCGCCAGCTCCCTCGGGGGGAATTGCACAGATACGCAGTATTTT.

This chain connects TRBV25-1 to TRBJ1-4; no clear D gene. With 3 bases removed from V and 6 bases from J, the gap between germline ends came to 14 bases. The CDR3 covers 15 residues. The V gene's germline CDR1 is MGHDK and CDR2 SYGVNS. DNA for the CDR3: TGTGCCAGCAGTGACCCTTGGGCCGGGGATGAAAAACTGTTTTTT. Translating it yields CASSDPWAGDEKLFF.

The genes are TRBV30 and TRBJ1-2; TRBD1 matches at 8 bases. V lost 2 bases, J lost 2 bases, and 7 bases stayed unmatched. Germline V gene sequence: CDR1 GTSNPN, CDR2 SVGIG (reference sequence). CDR3 length equals 15 residues. The CDR3 nucleotides read TGTGCCTGGAGTATAGCAGGGGGCGCGAACTATGGCTACACCTTC. Translation: CAWSIAGGANYGYTF.

The rearrangement uses TRBV13 and TRBJ1-5; TRBD1 matches 7 bases. The CDR3 length is 12 residues. J gave up 11 bases and V 5 bases, and 6 bases lay outside the gene matches. CDR1 is PRHDT, CDR2 FYEKMQ, per germline (reference sequence). The chain's CDR3 is CASSLGQETQHF. CDR3 in DNA: TGTGCCAGCAGCCTCGGACAGGAGACCCAGCATTTT.

The chain combines TRBV19 with TRBJ1-6; TRBD1 is a possible D gene (6 bases). The CDR3 extends over 13 amino acids. Trimming shortened V by 9 bases and J by 7 bases, and 13 bases separated the two germline ends. Per germline, CDR1 LNHDA and CDR2 SQIVND (reference sequence). The CDR3 loop reads CASRRTENSPLHF. The CDR3 nucleotides read TGTGCCAGCCGACGGACAGAAAATTCACCCCTCCACTTT.

The gene calls are TRBV5-6 and TRBJ2-2; 9 bases match TRBD2. V lost 0 bases and J lost 4; bases outside the gene matches: 4. This CDR3 comprises 16 residues. Germline V CDR1 and CDR2: SGHDT, YYEEEE. The CDR3 spells CASSLAPRGGTGELFF. The CDR3 nucleotides are TGTGCCAGCAGCTTGGCCCCGCGGGGGGGCACCGGGGAGCTGTTTTTT.

The chain combines TRBV5-1 with TRBJ1-2; a possible D gene is TRBD1 (5 bases). Per germline, CDR1 SGHRS and CDR2 YFSETQ. This CDR3 is built from 18 residues. V was trimmed by 1 base and J by 4 bases, leaving 23 bases between them. DNA for the CDR3: TGCGCCAGCAGCTTGAGGGAGTCCGGAGGCGGGAGGGGCTATGGCTACACCTTC. Translation: CASSLRESGGGRGYGYTF. Full variable domain (rest looked up from reference TRBV5-1 and TRBJ1-2): KAGVTQTPRYLIKTRGQQVTLSCSPISGHRSVSWYQQTPGQGLQFLFEYFSETQRNKGNFPGRFSGRQFSNSRSEMNVSTLELGDSALYLCASSLRESGGGRGYGYTFGSGTRLTVV.

This chain connects TRBV6-6 to TRBJ1-6; D unclear. The germline gives CDR1 MNHNY, CDR2 SVGAGI (reference sequence). The ends were cut back, 5 bases at V and 0 bases at J, with 11 bases in the middle. This CDR3 contains 16 residues. Here the CDR3 reads CASSGDGSSYNSPLHF. CDR3 in DNA: TGTGCCAGCAGTGGCGACGGGAGCTCCTATAATTCACCCCTCCACTTT.

This chain connects TRBV9 to TRBJ2-7; the match to TRBD2 covers 14 bases. In germline, CDR1 is SGDLS, CDR2 YYNGEE. The J segment lost 3 bases and the V segment lost 4 bases, leaving 6 bases of the junction unmatched. CDR3 length: 16 residues. The DNA for the CDR3 is TGTGCCAGCAGCATGGGACTAGCGGGGGATATCTACGAGCAGTACTTC. This codes for CASSMGLAGDIYEQYF. Full variable domain (missing parts from reference TRBV9 and TRBJ2-7): DSGVTQTPKHLITATGQRVTLRCSPRSGDLSVYWYQQSLDQGLQFLIQYYNGEERAKGNILERFSAQQFPDLHSELNLSSLELGDSALYFCASSMGLAGDIYEQYFGPGTRLTVT.

V is TRBV19 and J is TRBJ1-2, with 8 nucleotides matching TRBD1. Germline CDR1 LNHDA, CDR2 SQIVND (reference sequence). Germline trimming cut 0 bases from V and 8 bases from J; bases unmatched to any gene: 2. CDR3 length: 13 residues. CDR3 loop: CASSIDRGRGYTF. CDR3 bases: TGTGCCAGTAGTATAGACAGGGGGCGCGGCTACACCTTC.

This clone appeared a few times. The J gene is TRBJ2-7, the V gene TRBV6-6; TRBD1 matches 9 bases. The length of the CDR3 is 13 residues. The junction had 10 bases not matched to a gene; V was cut back by 10 bases and J by 6 bases. Germline loops: CDR1 MNHNY, CDR2 SVGAGI (reference sequence). CDR3 region: CATEDRGSSEQYF. The CDR3 coding sequence is TGTGCCACCGAGGACAGGGGATCTTCCGAGCAGTACTTC.

The chain carries TRBV7-2 and TRBJ2-7; 9 bases match TRBD1. The V gene end was trimmed by 5 bases and the J gene end by 3 bases; junction bases not matched to a gene: 11. This CDR3 has 16 amino acids. Germline V CDR1 and CDR2: SGHTA, FQGNSA. The CDR3 sequence is CASSDPGQGDLYEQYF. For the CDR3, the DNA is TGTGCCAGCAGCGACCCGGGACAGGGAGACCTCTACGAGCAGTACTTC.

CDR3 DNA sequence: TGTGCCAGCAGCTTAGGGGGACTAGCGGGGGATACGCAGTATTTT. This gives the protein CASSLGGLAGDTQYF. The V gene is TRBV7-2, the J gene TRBJ2-3, with 13 bases aligning to TRBD2. CDR3 length: 15 amino acids. Per the germline V gene, CDR1 is SGHTA and CDR2 is FQGNSA. V lost 1 base and J lost 6; bases outside the gene matches: 1.

This chain uses TRBV4-3 with TRBJ1-1, with D maybe TRBD1 (5 bases). The germline gives CDR1 LGHNA, CDR2 YSLEER. The CDR3 loop spans 15 amino acids. V lost 4 bases to trimming and J lost 5 bases, with 17 bases between them. Written as DNA, the CDR3 is TGCGCCAGCAGCCGAGAAGCAGGGTTGGGAACTGAAGCTTTCTTT. It is translated as CASSREAGLGTEAFF.

The chain employs TRBV7-2 and TRBJ1-6; D is uncertain. CDR3 length: 15 residues. Germline CDR1 SGHTA, CDR2 FQGNSA. The V gene lost 3 bases and the J gene lost 5 bases, with 11 bases spanning the gap. The CDR3 is CASSFLRSDNSPLHF. The CDR3 DNA is TGTGCCAGCAGCTTCTTGAGGAGCGATAATTCACCCCTCCACTTT.

CDR3 DNA: TGTGCCAGCAGTTTGGGGCCTAATGAAAAACTGTTTTTT. Translating it yields CASSLGPNEKLFF. V and J are TRBV6-4 and TRBJ1-4; possibly TRBD1 for D (5 bases). Germline CDR1 reads MRHNA; CDR2 reads SNTAGT. The V gene lost 5 bases and the J gene lost 3 bases, with 7 bases spanning the gap. The CDR3 consists of 13 residues.

The J gene is TRBJ2-7, the V gene TRBV19, with D unclear. The length of the CDR3 is 13 residues. V was clipped by 6 bases and J by 0 bases, with 9 bases between them. Per the germline V gene, CDR1 is LNHDA and CDR2 is SQIVND (reference sequence). In nucleotides, the CDR3 is TGTGCCAGTAGCACCGAGTACTCCTACGAGCAGTACTTC. This sequence encodes CASSTEYSYEQYF.

The chain couples TRBV11-3 to TRBJ1-2, with TRBD1 matching over 8 bases. The J segment lost 3 bases and the V segment lost 3 bases, leaving 6 bases of the junction unmatched. CDR1 and CDR2 from the germline V gene are SGHNT and YENEEA. CDR3 length: 15 amino acids. The DNA for the CDR3 is TGTGCCAGCAGCTTCCATCAGGGGGCGGACTATGGCTACACCTTC. As protein: CASSFHQGADYGYTF.

V gene TRBV29-1 combines with J gene TRBJ2-1; 15 nucleotides agree with TRBD2. This CDR3 is built from 18 residues. Losses at the gene ends were 3 bases for V and 0 bases for J; bases not matched to a gene: 6. Germline V gives CDR1 SQVTM, CDR2 ANQGSEA. This chain's CDR3 is CSVEGLAGGRRSYNEQFF. The CDR3 region has the DNA TGCAGCGTTGAGGGACTAGCGGGGGGCCGGCGCTCCTACAATGAGCAGTTCTTC.

The chain recombines TRBV9 with TRBJ1-2; D may be TRBD1 (6 bases). Trimming took off 4 bases at V and 4 bases at J, with 17 bases between the two ends. CDR1 SGDLS and CDR2 YYNGEE come from the germline V gene. CDR3 length: 15 residues. CDR3 in amino acids: CASSPGGAHLYGYTF. CDR3 nucleotides: TGTGCCAGCAGCCCCGGGGGGGCACATCTCTATGGCTACACCTTC.

The genes are TRBV7-6 and TRBJ2-7, with a tentative D call TRBD1 (5 bases). The V and J ends lost 5 bases and 2 bases respectively, with 10 bases between them. Germline loops: CDR1 SGHVS, CDR2 FNYEAQ. CDR3 length: 13 residues. This CDR3 reads CASSPTGPYEQYF. The CDR3 DNA reads TGTGCCAGCAGCCCAACAGGCCCCTACGAGCAGTACTTC.

This chain links TRBV15 with TRBJ1-1; perhaps TRBD1 as D (6 bases). V dropped 5 bases and J dropped 1 base, with 23 bases sitting between them. The CDR3 extends over 18 amino acids. CDR1 and CDR2 (germline): LNHNV, YYDKDF (reference sequence). The CDR3 region is CATSGSTGGGAGNTEAFF. In DNA, the CDR3 is TGTGCCACCAGCGGCTCAACTGGCGGGGGGGCGGGGAACACTGAAGCTTTCTTT.

The chain is built from TRBV19 and TRBJ1-1; 9 nucleotides align to TRBD1. V trimming: 7 bases; J trimming: 0 bases; junction bases outside the gene matches: 9. CDR3 length: 16 amino acids. Germline CDR1 and CDR2: LNHDA and SQIVND (reference sequence). The CDR3 loop reads CASKGQGRMLNTEAFF. CDR3 bases: TGTGCCAGTAAGGGACAGGGAAGAATGCTGAACACTGAAGCTTTCTTT.

The V gene is TRBV10-2, the J gene TRBJ2-1, with TRBD2 matching 8 bases. Germline-derived CDR1 and CDR2 are WSHSY and SAAADI. The CDR3 is 16 residues long. V was pared by 6 bases and J by 5 bases, with 12 bases of the junction left unmatched. The CDR3 loop reads CASRGGERGLNNEQFF. CDR3 nucleotides: TGCGCCAGCAGGGGGGGGGAGCGGGGGCTTAACAATGAGCAGTTCTTC.

V usage is TRBV10-3 and J usage is TRBJ1-2; TRBD1 matches at 9 bases. CDR3 size: 14 residues. Germline trimming cut 6 bases from V and 2 bases from J; bases unmatched to any gene: 4. The germline gives CDR1 ENHRY, CDR2 SYGVKD. CDR3 in DNA: TGTGCCATCAGCCGGACAGGGGACAACTATGGCTACACCTTC. Translating it yields CAISRTGDNYGYTF.

The V gene is TRBV29-1, the J gene TRBJ2-7, with D tentatively TRBD1 (5 bases). Trimming stripped 6 bases from V and 0 bases from J, with 9 bases between. This CDR3 has 12 residues. Germline V lookup: CDR1 SQVTM, CDR2 ANQGSEA. The CDR3, as DNA: TGCAGCGTGACAGTGAACTCCTACGAGCAGTACTTC. Encoded protein: CSVTVNSYEQYF.